Presented here are 4 T cell receptor beta chains from one specimen sequenced in a study of T cell repertoires in cytomegalovirus infection. TCRdb analysed the reads with MiXCR anew, one entry per CDR3 protein. The sample lists about 920,000 distinct CDR3 sequences, more than 25% seen once, with around an eighth in the top ten. For these receptors, no antigen is known. The specimen was cultured CD8+ T cells from PBMCs, collected from culture after CMV antigen stimulation. The receptors originated from a human donor in good health (CMV status not recorded). Some clones in this sample may be carry-over from other donors' samples.

The chain links TRBV7-9 to TRBJ2-3; TRBD2 agrees at 11 bases. Germline V CDR1 and CDR2: SEHNR, FQNEAQ (reference sequence). Trimming removed 1 base from V and 1 base from J; junction bases left unmatched: 7. The CDR3 loop spans 18 amino acids. CDR3 coding DNA: TGTGCCAGCAGCTTAGGGAACCTAGCGGGGGGCCGCACAGATACGCAGTATTTT. Protein sequence: CASSLGNLAGGRTDTQYF.

This clonotype was seen only once. The chain couples TRBV7-9 to TRBJ1-1, with 7 bases identical to TRBD1. The J segment lost 4 bases and the V segment lost 5 bases, leaving 10 bases of the junction unmatched. There are 15 residues in the CDR3. Germline CDR1 SEHNR, CDR2 FQNEAQ (reference sequence). The CDR3 sequence is CASSRWTGPGTEAFF. The CDR3 nucleotides are TGTGCCAGCAGCCGTTGGACAGGCCCGGGCACTGAAGCTTTCTTT. The variable domain in full, with the rest retrieved from reference TRBV7-9 and TRBJ1-1, is DTGVSQNPRHKITKRGQNVTFRCDPISEHNRLYWYRQTLGQGPEFLTYFQNEAQLEKSRLLSDRFSAERPKGSFSTLEIQRTEQGDSAMYLCASSRWTGPGTEAFFGQGTRLTVV.

The chain couples TRBV7-6 to TRBJ1-4; D is uncertain. Germline CDR1 and CDR2: SGHVS and FNYEAQ. CDR3 length: 15 amino acids. V gave up 2 bases and J gave up 0 bases, with 7 bases separating them. CDR3 protein: CASSLKATTNEKLFF. As DNA, the CDR3 is TGTGCCAGCAGCTTAAAAGCTACAACTAATGAAAAACTGTTTTTT.

This chain connects TRBV3-1 to TRBJ2-2; D remains ambiguous. Germline V gene sequence: CDR1 LGHDT, CDR2 YNNKEL (reference sequence). The length of the CDR3 is 13 residues. Trimming cost V 4 bases and J 6 bases, with 9 bases left between them. The CDR3 is CASSPLLAGELFF. The CDR3 DNA follows: TGTGCCAGCAGCCCGCTGCTCGCCGGGGAGCTGTTTTTT. The full variable domain, in which reference TRBV3-1 and TRBJ2-2 provide the parts outside the CDR3, is DTAVSQTPKYLVTQMGNDKSIKCEQNLGHDTMYWYKQDSKKFLKIMFSYNNKELIINETVPNRFSPKSPDKAHLNLHINSLELGDSAVYFCASSPLLAGELFFGEGSRLTVL.